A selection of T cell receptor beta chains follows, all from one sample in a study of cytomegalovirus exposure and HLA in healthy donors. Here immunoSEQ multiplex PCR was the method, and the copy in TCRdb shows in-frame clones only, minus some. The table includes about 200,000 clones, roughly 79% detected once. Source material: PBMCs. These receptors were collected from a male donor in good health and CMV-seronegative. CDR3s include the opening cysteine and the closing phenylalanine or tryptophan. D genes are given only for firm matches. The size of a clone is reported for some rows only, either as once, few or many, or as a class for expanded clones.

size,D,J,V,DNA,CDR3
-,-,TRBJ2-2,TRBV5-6,TGTGCCAGCAGCCTAGACGCCGGGGAGCTGTTTTTT,CASSLDAGELFF
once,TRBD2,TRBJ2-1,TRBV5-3,TGTGCCAGAAGCTGTAATCCTAGCGGGCCAAGCCTCTTC,CARSCNPSGPSLF
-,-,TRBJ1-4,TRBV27,TGTGCCAGCAGGTCGAATGAAAAACTGTTTTTT,CASRSNEKLFF
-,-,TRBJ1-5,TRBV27,TGTGCCAGCAGTTTACAGTTGAGAGGTCAGCCCCAGCATTTT,CASSLQLRGQPQHF
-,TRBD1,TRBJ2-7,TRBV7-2,TGTGCCAGCAGCTTAGTCCGGGACAGAAGTTACGAGCAGTACTTC,CASSLVRDRSYEQYF
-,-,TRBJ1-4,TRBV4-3,TGCGCCAGCAGCCAAGAGAATCAGGAAAAACTGTTTTTT,CASSQENQEKLFF
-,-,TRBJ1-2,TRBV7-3,TGTGCCAGCAGCTTAGCCCCAGGGAATGGCTACACCTTC,CASSLAPGNGYTF
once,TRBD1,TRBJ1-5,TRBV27,TGTGCCAGCACTCCTCAGGGGGAATGGGGCAATCAGCCCCAGCATTTT,CASTPQGEWGNQPQHF
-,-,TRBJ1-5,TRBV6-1,TGTGCCAGCAGTGGACCCGGGGGGGTGGTGAAAAATCAGCCCCAGCATTTT,CASSGPGGVVKNQPQHF
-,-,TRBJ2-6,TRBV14,TGTGCCAGCAGCCAAGTTCAAGGTCGGAGCTCTGGGGCCAACGTCCTGACTTTC,CASSQVQGRSSGANVLTF
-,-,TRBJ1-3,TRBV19,TGTGCCAGTAGTATTTCGAGCTTCTCTGGAAACACCATATATTTT,CASSISSFSGNTIYF
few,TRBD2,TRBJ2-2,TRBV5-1,TGCGCCAGCAGCCGGGGGGGAGGAGTTGGCACCGCCGGGGAGCTGTTTTTT,CASSRGGGVGTAGELFF
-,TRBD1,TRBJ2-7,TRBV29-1,TGCAGCGCACAGGACAGGTACGAGCAGTACTTC,CSAQDRYEQYF
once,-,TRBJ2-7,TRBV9,TGTGCCAGCAGCGTAGCTCTAGTCGACGAGCAGTACTTC,CASSVALVDEQYF
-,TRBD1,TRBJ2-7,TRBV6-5,TGTGCCAGCAGCCTGACAGGGTTGGACGAGCAGTACTTC,CASSLTGLDEQYF
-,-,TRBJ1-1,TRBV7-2,TGTGCCAGCAGCTTAGGGGTAGGGCGGGGGACTGAAGCTTTCTTT,CASSLGVGRGTEAFF
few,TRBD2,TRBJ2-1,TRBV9,TGTGCCAGCAGCGCGAGCGGGAGCGGAGACAATGAGCAGTTCTTC,CASSASGSGDNEQFF
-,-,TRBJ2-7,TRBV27,TGTGCCAGCAGTTTCTGGGGCTCCTACGAGCAGTACTTC,CASSFWGSYEQYF
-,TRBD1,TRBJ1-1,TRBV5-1,TGCGCCAGCAGCCGACTTGGACAGGGTGGAGCTTTCTTT,CASSRLGQGGAFF
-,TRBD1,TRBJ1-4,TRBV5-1,TGCGCCAGCAACCCTTCCGGGACAGGGAGTGAAAAACTGTTTTTT,CASNPSGTGSEKLFF
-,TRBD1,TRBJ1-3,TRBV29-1,TGCAGCGTTGAAGAACCAGGGGGAGGATATGGAAACACCATATATTTT,CSVEEPGGGYGNTIYF
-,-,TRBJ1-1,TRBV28,TGTGCCAGCAGCCGACAGGCCCTGAACACTGAAGCTTTCTTT,CASSRQALNTEAFF
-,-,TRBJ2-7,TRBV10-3,TGTGCCATCAGTGACTTCCTGGACAGCTACGAGCAGTACTTC,CAISDFLDSYEQYF
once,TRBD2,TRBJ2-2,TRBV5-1,TGCGCCAGCAGCTTGGGGCTAGCGGGGGGGCCCTACACCGGGGAGCTGTTTTTT,CASSLGLAGGPYTGELFF
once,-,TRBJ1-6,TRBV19,TGTGCCAGTAGGGTCAGGGAAAAAAATTCACCCCTCCACTTT,CASRVREKNSPLHF